One T cell receptor beta chain is described in this entry. Its target is not known. This entry is derived from a study of a mutant IDH1 vaccine in newly diagnosed glioma. Background on the study: Of the patients given treatment, about 62% were male and 37.5% were female, and a mean age of approximately 37 years was recorded.

CDR1 PRHDT and CDR2 FYEKMQ come from the germline V gene (reference sequence). The CDR3 totals 13 residues. Deletions cut 4 bases from V and 3 bases from J, with 9 bases between. Generated by immunoSEQ multiplex PCR, the TCRdb table keeps only in-frame clones and is missing some. The table records 50,000 or so clones, around 84% of them present only once. Time point specified: week 47, end of study. Topical imiquimod was applied with each vaccine dose, which held 300 ug of mutant IDH1 20-mer peptide. Astrocytomas that were new, WHO grade 3 or 4, IDH1-mutant and ATRX-lost were present in the donors. The clonotype originates from a woman in her 30s with glioma. Some clones in this sample may be carry-over from other donors' samples. The chain couples TRBV13 to TRBJ1-1; no reliable D call. Sequences were derived from PBMCs, sampled from a glioma patient whose treatment included an IDH1 peptide vaccine. The CDR3 DNA is TGTGCCAGCAGCTCGGGATGGGACACTGAAGCTTTCTTT. It codes for CASSSGWDTEAFF.